This T cell receptor (beta chain) was identified during a study of Ad26.COV2.S vaccination and SARS-CoV-2 variants. Treatment in this sample: roughly 20 received Ad26.COV2.S at low or high dose, single or two shots; about 5 received placebo; per-sample allocation not given. Samples came from day 63 after the first vaccine or placebo injection. This clone has only one observation. Trimming pared 8 bases from V and 5 bases from J, leaving 16 bases between. Germline CDR1 reads MNHNY; CDR2 reads SVGAGI (reference sequence). The CDR3 is 13 residues long. Libraries were prepared by immunoSEQ multiplex PCR; TCRdb keeps only in-frame clonotypes and omits some of them. The sample includes roughly 700,000 clones, roughly 90% of them seen just once.

The sample was peripheral blood, taken in a trial of Ad26.COV2.S vaccine versus placebo. The sequence was collected from a person between 18 and 65 years old who received the Ad26.COV2.S COVID-19 vaccine or a placebo. V is TRBV6-6 and J is TRBJ2-7, with D maybe TRBD1 (6 bases). The CDR3 spells CASEEGGGHEQYF. The DNA of the CDR3 is TGTGCCAGCGAAGAAGGTGGGGGCCACGAGCAGTACTTC.